Listed below are T cell receptor beta chains from one sample, sequenced in a study of OX40 agonist ivuxolimab in advanced cancers. This table comes from immunoSEQ multiplex PCR, and its TCRdb copy is limited to in-frame clones, with some not included. This table holds under 40,000 clones, under 95% found once. The sample was CD4+ or CD8+ T cells sorted from blood, taken in a trial of the OX40 agonist ivuxolimab. The source is an adult with an advanced solid tumor such as melanoma, head and neck, liver or kidney cancer. Each CDR3 is given with its conserved first and last residue. A D gene is named only where the DNA matches it firmly. A row's size may be missing; if present it is once, few, many or a size class.

size: -; J: TRBJ2-1; length: 15; D: TRBD2; V: TRBV10-2; DNA: TGCGCCAGCAACCCATCGGGGGGGCTGAGGAATGAGCAGTTCTTC; CDR3: CASNPSGGLRNEQFF
size: -; J: TRBJ2-7; length: 13; D: -; V: TRBV29-1; DNA: TGCAGCGTTGAGGGGGGACAAGACTACGAGCAGTACTTC; CDR3: CSVEGGQDYEQYF
size: -; J: TRBJ1-3; length: 15; D: TRBD1; V: TRBV11-2; DNA: TGTGCCAGCAGCCCCACAGGGGAAGCAGGAAACACCATATATTTT; CDR3: CASSPTGEAGNTIYF
size: -; J: TRBJ2-1; length: 12; D: -; V: TRBV7-9; DNA: TGTGCCAGCTTGGACCACCTCAATGAGCAGTTCTTC; CDR3: CASLDHLNEQFF
size: -; J: TRBJ2-7; length: 14; D: -; V: TRBV6-5; DNA: TGTGCCAGCAGCCCCGATGGGGGCGCCTACGAGCAGTACTTC; CDR3: CASSPDGGAYEQYF
size: -; J: TRBJ2-1; length: 15; D: -; V: TRBV11-2; DNA: TGTGCCAGCAGCTTACCTCGGGGGTCCTACAATGAGCAGTTCTTC; CDR3: CASSLPRGSYNEQFF
size: -; J: TRBJ2-2; length: 13; D: TRBD1; V: TRBV29-1; DNA: TGCAGCGTTGCACAGGGGGCCGCCGGGGAGCTGTTTTTT; CDR3: CSVAQGAAGELFF
size: -; J: TRBJ2-1; length: 14; D: -; V: TRBV11-2; DNA: TGTGCCAGCAGCGAGACTCCAGGACATAATGAGCAGTTCTTC; CDR3: CASSETPGHNEQFF
size: -; J: TRBJ2-1; length: 14; D: TRBD2; V: TRBV2; DNA: TGTGCCAGCAGCATTCGGGACTACAACAATGAGCAGTTCTTC; CDR3: CASSIRDYNNEQFF
size: -; J: TRBJ2-1; length: 14; D: -; V: TRBV6-4; DNA: TGTGCCAGGGGGTGGGGCAGCTCCTACAATGAGCAGTTCTTC; CDR3: CARGWGSSYNEQFF
size: -; J: TRBJ1-5; length: 15; D: TRBD1; V: TRBV2; DNA: TGTGCCAGCAGCCCGGGACAGGGAACCAATCAGCCCCAGCATTTT; CDR3: CASSPGQGTNQPQHF
size: -; J: TRBJ2-2; length: 16; D: TRBD2; V: TRBV4-1; DNA: TGCGCCAGCAGCCAGGTAGCGGGAGGGTACACCGGGGAGCTGTTTTTT; CDR3: CASSQVAGGYTGELFF
size: -; J: TRBJ1-6; length: 14; D: TRBD1; V: TRBV6-4; DNA: TGTGCCAGCAGTGACCAGGGGGCTAATTCACCCCTCCACTTT; CDR3: CASSDQGANSPLHF
size: -; J: TRBJ1-2; length: 11; D: -; V: TRBV6-5; DNA: TGTGCCAGCACGGCAGGGTTTGGCTACACCTTC; CDR3: CASTAGFGYTF
size: -; J: TRBJ2-4; length: 15; D: TRBD1; V: TRBV7-6; DNA: TGTGCCAGCAGCTTAGGAGGGGGCAACAGGGACATTCAGTACTTC; CDR3: CASSLGGGNRDIQYF
size: once; J: TRBJ2-1; length: 15; D: TRBD2; V: TRBV9; DNA: TGTGCCAGCAGCGTCTCGGGACTAGCGCACAATGAGCAGTTCTTC; CDR3: CASSVSGLAHNEQFF
size: -; J: TRBJ2-3; length: 16; D: TRBD2; V: TRBV18; DNA: TGTGCCAGCTCTCCCACCGGGACTAGCGGGGCAGATACGCAGTATTTT; CDR3: CASSPTGTSGADTQYF
size: -; J: TRBJ1-2; length: 14; D: -; V: TRBV5-4; DNA: TGTGCCAGCAGCGCGCCTGCCCGGATGGGCGGCTACACCTTC; CDR3: CASSAPARMGGYTF
size: -; J: TRBJ1-3; length: 15; D: -; V: TRBV2; DNA: TGTGCCAGCAGTGAAGAGGTAACCTCTGGAAACACCATATATTTT; CDR3: CASSEEVTSGNTIYF
size: -; J: TRBJ2-1; length: 19; D: -; V: TRBV5-1; DNA: TGCGCCAGCAGCGACGGGATTTCTGACTCCGACTCTAACTACAATGAGCAGTTCTTC; CDR3: CASSDGISDSDSNYNEQFF
size: -; J: TRBJ2-2; length: 11; D: -; V: TRBV27; DNA: TGTGCCACCAAGAACACCGGGGAGCTGTTTTTT; CDR3: CATKNTGELFF
size: -; J: TRBJ2-5; length: 13; D: -; V: TRBV9; DNA: TGTGCCAGCGCCCGAAGGGGGGAAGAGACCCAGTACTTC; CDR3: CASARRGEETQYF
size: -; J: TRBJ2-7; length: 15; D: -; V: TRBV5-1; DNA: TGCGCCAGCAGCGTCTCCGGGACCGCGCCCTACGAGCAGTACTTC; CDR3: CASSVSGTAPYEQYF
size: -; J: TRBJ2-1; length: 14; D: TRBD2; V: TRBV19; DNA: TGTGCCAGTAGTTTACTAGCGGGAGCCGGGTTGCAGTTCTTC; CDR3: CASSLLAGAGLQFF
size: -; J: TRBJ2-1; length: 15; D: -; V: TRBV6-5; DNA: TGTGCCAGCAGACCGCTTGATGGCTCCTACAATGAGCAGTTCTTC; CDR3: CASRPLDGSYNEQFF
size: few; J: TRBJ2-3; length: 14; D: TRBD1; V: TRBV27; DNA: TGTGCCAGCAGTTTGTGGACAGGGAGAGATACGCAGTATTTT; CDR3: CASSLWTGRDTQYF
size: -; J: TRBJ2-5; length: 15; D: TRBD1; V: TRBV6-1; DNA: TGTGCCAGCAGAGGGCGGCGAGGGGGCATCGAGACCCAGTACTTC; CDR3: CASRGRRGGIETQYF
size: -; J: TRBJ1-2; length: 11; D: -; V: TRBV2; DNA: TGTGCCAGCAGCCGATGGTTTGGCTACACCTTC; CDR3: CASSRWFGYTF